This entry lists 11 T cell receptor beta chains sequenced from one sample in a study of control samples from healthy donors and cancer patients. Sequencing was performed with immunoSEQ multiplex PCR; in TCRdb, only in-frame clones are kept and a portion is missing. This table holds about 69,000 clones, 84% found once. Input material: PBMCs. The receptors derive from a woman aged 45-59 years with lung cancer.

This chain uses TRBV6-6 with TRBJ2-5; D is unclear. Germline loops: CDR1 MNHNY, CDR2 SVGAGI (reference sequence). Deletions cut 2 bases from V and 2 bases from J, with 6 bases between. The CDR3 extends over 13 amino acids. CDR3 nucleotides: TGTGCCAGCAGTTACGGGATACAAGAGACCCAGTACTTC. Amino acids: CASSYGIQETQYF.

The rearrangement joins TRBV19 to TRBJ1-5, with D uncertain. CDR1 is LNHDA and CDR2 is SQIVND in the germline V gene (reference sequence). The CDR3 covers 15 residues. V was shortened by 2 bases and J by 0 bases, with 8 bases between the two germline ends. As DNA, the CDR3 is TGTGCCAGTAGTATAAATGAGGGTAGCAATCAGCCCCAGCATTTT. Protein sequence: CASSINEGSNQPQHF.

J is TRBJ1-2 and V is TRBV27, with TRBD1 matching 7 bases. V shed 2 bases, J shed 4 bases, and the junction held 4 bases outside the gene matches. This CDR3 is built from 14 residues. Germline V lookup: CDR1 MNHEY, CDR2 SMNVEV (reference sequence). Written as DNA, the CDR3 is TGTGCCAGCAGTTTAACAGGGGCTCTCTATGGCTACACCTTC. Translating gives CASSLTGALYGYTF.

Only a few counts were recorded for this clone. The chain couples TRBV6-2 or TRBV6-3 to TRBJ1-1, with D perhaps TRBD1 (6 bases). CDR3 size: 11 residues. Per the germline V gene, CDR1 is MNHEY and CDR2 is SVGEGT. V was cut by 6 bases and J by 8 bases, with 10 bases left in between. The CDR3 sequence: CASSLTGEAFF. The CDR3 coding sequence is TGTGCCAGCAGCCTTACAGGGGAAGCTTTCTTT.

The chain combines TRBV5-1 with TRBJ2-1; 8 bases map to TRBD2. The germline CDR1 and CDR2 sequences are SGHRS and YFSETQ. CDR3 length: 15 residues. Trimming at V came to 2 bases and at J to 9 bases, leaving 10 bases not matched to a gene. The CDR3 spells CASSFNGGAASEQFF. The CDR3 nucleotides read TGCGCCAGCAGCTTCAACGGGGGGGCCGCTAGTGAGCAGTTCTTC.

The CDR3 loop is CASSKQQMSYEQYF. In DNA, the CDR3 is TGCGCCAGCAGCAAACAACAGATGTCCTACGAGCAGTACTTC. This chain connects TRBV5-1 to TRBJ2-7; D ambiguous. Trimming pared 4 bases from V and 1 base from J, leaving 12 bases between. CDR3 length: 14 amino acids. Germline CDR1 is SGHRS and CDR2 is YFSETQ.

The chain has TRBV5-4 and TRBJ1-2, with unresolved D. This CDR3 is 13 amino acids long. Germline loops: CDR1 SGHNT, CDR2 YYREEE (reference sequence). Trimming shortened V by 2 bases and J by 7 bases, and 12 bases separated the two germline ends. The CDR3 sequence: CASSLGSVGGYTF. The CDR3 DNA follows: TGTGCCAGCAGCTTAGGTTCGGTGGGTGGCTACACCTTC.

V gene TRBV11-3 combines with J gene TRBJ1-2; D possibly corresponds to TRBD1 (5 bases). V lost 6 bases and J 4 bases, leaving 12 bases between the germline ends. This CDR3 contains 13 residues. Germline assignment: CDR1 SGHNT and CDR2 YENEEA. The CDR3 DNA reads TGTGCCAGCAGTCGGGACGGAATCTATGGCTACACCTTC. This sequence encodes CASSRDGIYGYTF.

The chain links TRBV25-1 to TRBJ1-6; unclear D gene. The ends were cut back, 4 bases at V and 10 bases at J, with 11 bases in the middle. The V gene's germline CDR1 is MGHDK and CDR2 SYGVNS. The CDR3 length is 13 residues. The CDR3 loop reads CASSGSNRSPLHF. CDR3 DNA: TGTGCCAGCAGTGGATCCAACCGATCACCCCTCCACTTT.

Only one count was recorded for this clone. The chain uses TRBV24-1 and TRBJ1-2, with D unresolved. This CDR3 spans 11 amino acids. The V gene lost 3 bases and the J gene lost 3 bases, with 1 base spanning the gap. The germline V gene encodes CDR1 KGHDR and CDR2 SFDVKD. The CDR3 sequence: CATSDDYGYTF. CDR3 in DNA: TGTGCCACCAGTGATGACTATGGCTACACCTTC.

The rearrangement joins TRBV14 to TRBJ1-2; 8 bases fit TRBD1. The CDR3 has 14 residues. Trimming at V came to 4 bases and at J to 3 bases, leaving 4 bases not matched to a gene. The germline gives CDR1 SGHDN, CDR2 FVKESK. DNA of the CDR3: TGTGCCAGCAGCCCCCAGGGGGCTGACTATGGCTACACCTTC. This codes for CASSPQGADYGYTF. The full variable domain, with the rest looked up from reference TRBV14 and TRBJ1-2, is EAGVTQFPSHSVIEKGQTVTLRCDPISGHDNLYWYRRVMGKEIKFLLHFVKESKQDESGMPNNRFLAERTGGTYSTLKVQPAELEDSGVYFCASSPQGADYGYTFGSGTRLTVV.